This T cell receptor (beta chain) originates from a study of blood T cell repertoires in COVID-19 (dated by TCRdb to 2018 to 2020). Context from the whole study: Samples from collaborators originated in the United States, Italy and Spain and spanned both the acute and convalescent phases of COVID-19. The prospective study material was composed of cDNA or gDNA derived from T cells, B-cell-depleted T cells, or PBMCs. Subjects who had been exposed to COVID-19, were actively infected with it, or had recovered from it provided the deeply sampled blood TCRbeta repertoires that made up the dataset. The repertoires were released in a freely available public database meant as a resource for research on the immune response to SARS-CoV-2. The samples were drawn from two sources: the first 160 participants of the ongoing ImmuneRACE study, and fewer than 1,500 subjects contributed by 6 global collaborators. A de-identified subject ID, COVID-19 status, age in years and sex were almost always included in the sample metadata. Where HLA class I and class II types were available, the types were taken from metadata supplied by the sample provider, not from assay-based typing.

Per the germline V gene, MNHEY is the CDR1 and SVGAGI is the CDR2. V is clipped by 6 bases and J by 0 bases, and the sequence between their germline boundaries is 12 bases long. Including cysteine and phenylalanine, the CDR3 has 14 amino acids. The sequence is cut down to CDR3 DNA, 42 bases in frame from base 1. Enrolling through a virtual design, the prospective study's participants ranged in age from roughly 18 to 95 years and lived across roughly 24 United States geographic areas. In the prospective study, participants were assigned to cohorts based on the clinical history participants reported in a screening survey and a study questionnaire. For ImmuneRACE Cohort 3, a participant was defined as recovered based on two consecutive negative NP/OP PCR tests, clearance by a healthcare professional, or resolution of symptoms. Mobile phlebotomists in the prospective study collected whole blood, serum and a nasopharyngeal or oropharyngeal swab from every participant. Participants in the prospective study had the option to provide additional blood draws and questionnaires over an approximately 2-month period. Before DNA extraction, blood samples from the prospective study were shipped at room temperature or frozen.

Beyond this particular receptor, the publication reports: How much clinical and demographic metadata was included differed by source and by participant, and the metadata was provided uncurated.

With regard to this clone: Its antigen specificity is not known. Within one base of it there is no much larger clone, and no base qualities were kept.

TCRbeta CDR3 regions were amplified from genomic DNA using the immunoSEQ Assay, a bias-controlled multiplex PCR. The original methods were these. Nucleated cell counts per sample were estimated from amplification of reference gene primers within the assay. To quantify the absolute abundance of each unique TCRbeta CDR3 rearrangement, sequence reads were collapsed and filtered. For each sample, productive Simpson clonality was calculated as the square root of Simpson's diversity index across productive rearrangements. TCRdb mirrors the immuneACCESS table, restricted to in-frame sequences. Some clones are absent from its copies; in checked studies, under half trace to an unresolved V gene, and the reason for the others is unknown. V and J calls and clone size are those listed in that table; D and trimming were worked out from the DNA. For this sample the table gives approximately 480,000 clones, of which approximately 86% were detected only once. About 0.75% of the sample lies in the top ten.

Sample: PBMCs or T cells enriched from blood (not recorded which). In this chain, TRBV6-5 is recombined with TRBJ2-7; possibly the D gene is TRBD1, per 7 matching bases. The clonotype was recovered from a woman younger than 30 who had recovered from COVID-19. The nucleotide sequence is given as TGTGCCAGCAGCCTCCAGGGGGGCTCCTACGAGCAGTACTTC. Its product reads: CASSLQGGSYEQYF.